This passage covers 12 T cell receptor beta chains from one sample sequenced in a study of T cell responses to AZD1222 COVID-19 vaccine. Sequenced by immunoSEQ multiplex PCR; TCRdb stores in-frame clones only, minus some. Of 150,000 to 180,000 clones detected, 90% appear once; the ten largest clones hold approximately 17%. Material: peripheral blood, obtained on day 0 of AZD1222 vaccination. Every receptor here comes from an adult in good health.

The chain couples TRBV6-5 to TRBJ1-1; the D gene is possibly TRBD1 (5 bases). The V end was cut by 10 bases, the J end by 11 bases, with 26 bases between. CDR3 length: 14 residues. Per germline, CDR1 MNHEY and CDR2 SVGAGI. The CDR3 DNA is TGTGCCACGACAACCAGGCAGGGACGGCTGCGGGCTTTCTTT. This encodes CATTTRQGRLRAFF.

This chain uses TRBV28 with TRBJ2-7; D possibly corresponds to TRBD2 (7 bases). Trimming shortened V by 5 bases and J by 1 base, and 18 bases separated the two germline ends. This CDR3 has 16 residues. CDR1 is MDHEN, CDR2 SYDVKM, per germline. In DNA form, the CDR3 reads TGTGCCAGCAGTCCCCAGGGGAGGGGTAGGTCCTACGAGCAGTACTTC. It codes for CASSPQGRGRSYEQYF.

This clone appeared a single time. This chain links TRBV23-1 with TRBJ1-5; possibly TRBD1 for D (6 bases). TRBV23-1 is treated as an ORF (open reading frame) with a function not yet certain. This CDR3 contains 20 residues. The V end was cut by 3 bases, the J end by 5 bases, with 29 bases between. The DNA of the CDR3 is TGCGCCAGCAGTCATCCTCGACGCTCAGGGGTCCCAAATCAGCATCAGCCCCAGCATTTT. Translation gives CASSHPRRSGVPNQHQPQHF.

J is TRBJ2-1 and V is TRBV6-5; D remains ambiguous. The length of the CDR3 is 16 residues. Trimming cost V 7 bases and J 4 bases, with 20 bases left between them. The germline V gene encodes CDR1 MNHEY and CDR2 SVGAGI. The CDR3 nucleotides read TGTGCCAGCATTTTCTCGACTGGATCGTCTTACAATGAGCAGTTCTTC. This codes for CASIFSTGSSYNEQFF.

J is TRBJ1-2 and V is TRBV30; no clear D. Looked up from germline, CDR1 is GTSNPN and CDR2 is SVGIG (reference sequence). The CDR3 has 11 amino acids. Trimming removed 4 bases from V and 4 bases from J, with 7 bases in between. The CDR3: CAWTDAYGYTF. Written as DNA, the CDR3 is TGTGCCTGGACGGACGCCTATGGCTACACCTTC.

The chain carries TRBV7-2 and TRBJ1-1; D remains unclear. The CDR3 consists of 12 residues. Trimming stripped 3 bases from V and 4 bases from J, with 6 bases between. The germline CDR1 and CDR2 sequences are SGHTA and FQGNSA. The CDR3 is CASSFYRTEAFF. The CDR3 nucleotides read TGTGCCAGCAGCTTTTACCGCACTGAAGCTTTCTTT.

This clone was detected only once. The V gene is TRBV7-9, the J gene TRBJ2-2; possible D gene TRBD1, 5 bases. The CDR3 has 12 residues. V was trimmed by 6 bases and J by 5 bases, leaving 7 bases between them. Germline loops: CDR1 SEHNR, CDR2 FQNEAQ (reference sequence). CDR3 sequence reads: CASRGLTGELFF. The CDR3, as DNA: TGTGCCAGCAGGGGGCTAACCGGGGAGCTGTTTTTT.

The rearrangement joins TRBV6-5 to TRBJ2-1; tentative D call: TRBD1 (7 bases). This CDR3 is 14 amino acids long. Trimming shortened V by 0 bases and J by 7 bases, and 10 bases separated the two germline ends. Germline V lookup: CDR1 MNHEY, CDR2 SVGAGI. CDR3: CASSYSTGTNEQFF. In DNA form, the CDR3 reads TGTGCCAGCAGTTACTCGACAGGGACTAATGAGCAGTTCTTC.

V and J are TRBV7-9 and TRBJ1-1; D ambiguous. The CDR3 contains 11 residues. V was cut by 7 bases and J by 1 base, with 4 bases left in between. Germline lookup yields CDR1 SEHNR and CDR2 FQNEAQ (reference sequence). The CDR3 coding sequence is TGTGCCAGCACACGGAACACTGAAGCTTTCTTT. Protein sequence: CASTRNTEAFF.

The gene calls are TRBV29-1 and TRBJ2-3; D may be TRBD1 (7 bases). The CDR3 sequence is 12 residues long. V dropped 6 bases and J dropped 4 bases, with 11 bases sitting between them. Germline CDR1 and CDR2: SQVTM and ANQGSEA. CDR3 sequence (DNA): TGCAGCGTGGAGGGGGCTTCAGATACGCAGTATTTT. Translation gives CSVEGASDTQYF.

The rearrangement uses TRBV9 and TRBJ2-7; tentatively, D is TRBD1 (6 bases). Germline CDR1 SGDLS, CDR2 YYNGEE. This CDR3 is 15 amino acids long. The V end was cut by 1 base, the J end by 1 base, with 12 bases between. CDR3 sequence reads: CASSVRGQGSYEQYF. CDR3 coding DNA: TGTGCCAGCAGCGTAAGGGGTCAGGGGTCCTACGAGCAGTACTTC. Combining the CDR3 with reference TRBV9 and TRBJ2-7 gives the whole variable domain DSGVTQTPKHLITATGQRVTLRCSPRSGDLSVYWYQQSLDQGLQFLIQYYNGEERAKGNILERFSAQQFPDLHSELNLSSLELGDSALYFCASSVRGQGSYEQYFGPGTRLTVT.

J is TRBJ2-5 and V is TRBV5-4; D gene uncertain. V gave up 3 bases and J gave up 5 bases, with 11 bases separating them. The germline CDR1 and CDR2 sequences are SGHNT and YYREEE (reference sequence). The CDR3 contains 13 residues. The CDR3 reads CASSSWYAETQYF. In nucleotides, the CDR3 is TGTGCCAGCAGCTCTTGGTATGCGGAGACCCAGTACTTC.